A selection of T cell receptor beta chains follows, all from one sample in a study of shared clonotypes between healthy human individuals. Some clones are missing from TCRdb's copy, which holds only in-frame ones; the method was immunoSEQ multiplex PCR. The sample lists over 2 million clones, roughly 90% occurring once. The specimen sequenced was naive CD4+ T cells from PBMCs. Every receptor here comes from a man aged 18 to 29 in good health. Some clones in this sample may be carry-over from other donors' samples. The CDR3 runs from the conserved cysteine through the conserved F or W. The D gene is left open where the match is weak. Clone size, where shown, is once, few, many, or a class for clones that have expanded.

abundance	v_gene	d_gene	j_gene	CDR3aa	CDR3nt
NA	TRBV19	TRBD1	TRBJ1-1	CASSRSGTGGRMNTEAFF	TGTGCCAGTAGTAGATCCGGGACAGGGGGTAGGATGAACACTGAAGCTTTCTTT
NA	TRBV27	NA	TRBJ2-3	CASSLGLTDTQYF	TGTGCCAGCAGTTTGGGCCTCACAGATACGCAGTATTTT
NA	TRBV4-1	TRBD2	TRBJ2-7	CASSRALADPYEQYF	TGCGCCAGCAGCCGAGCTCTAGCGGACCCCTACGAGCAGTACTTC
once	TRBV2	NA	TRBJ1-3	CASSEGRSAGNTIYF	TGTGCCAGCAGTGAGGGCCGTTCGGCAGGAAACACCATATATTTT
NA	TRBV27	TRBD2	TRBJ2-5	CAINFQREGRETQYF	TGTGCCATCAATTTCCAGCGGGAGGGCCGGGAGACCCAGTACTTC
NA	TRBV5-1	NA	TRBJ2-5	CASSLAPESGETQYF	TGCGCCAGCAGCTTGGCCCCCGAGAGTGGAGAGACCCAGTACTTC
NA	TRBV15	NA	TRBJ1-5	CATSVERSNQPQHF	TGTGCCACCAGCGTGGAAAGGAGCAATCAGCCCCAGCATTTT
NA	TRBV6-5	TRBD1	TRBJ2-7	CASSRAGQGYEQYF	TGTGCCAGCAGCCGCGCGGGACAGGGCTACGAGCAGTACTTC
NA	TRBV27	NA	TRBJ2-7	CASSILRAPGATFF	TGTGCCAGCAGTATACTGAGGGCGCCGGGGGCCACTTTCTTC
NA	TRBV5-1	TRBD1	TRBJ1-6	CASSLGGQGFSPLHF	TGCGCCAGCAGCTTGGGAGGACAGGGATTCTCACCCCTCCACTTT
once	TRBV27	NA	TRBJ2-5	CASSLRETQYF	TGTGCCAGCAGTTTAAGAGAGACCCAGTACTTC
NA	TRBV19	NA	TRBJ1-2	CASYYGGRGYGYTF	TGTGCCAGCTATTATGGGGGGCGAGGCTATGGCTACACCTTC
NA	TRBV6-4	NA	TRBJ1-5	CASRLRVASNQPQHF	TGTGCCAGCAGACTCAGGGTTGCCAGCAATCAGCCCCAGCATTTT
NA	TRBV30	NA	TRBJ2-3	CAWSRVPLADTQYF	TGTGCCTGGAGTCGCGTCCCCCTCGCGGATACGCAGTATTTT
NA	TRBV7-9	TRBD1	TRBJ1-4	CASRASGGEKLFF	TGTGCCAGCCGAGCTTCAGGGGGGGAAAAACTGTTTTTT
few	TRBV5-1	NA	TRBJ1-1	CASGPDRGNTEAFF	TGCGCCAGCGGACCAGACCGGGGGAACACTGAAGCTTTCTTT
NA	TRBV30	TRBD2	TRBJ2-7	CAWSPRAGLSYEQYF	TGTGCCTGGAGCCCAAGAGCGGGACTCTCCTACGAGCAGTACTTC
NA	TRBV27	TRBD1	TRBJ1-2	CASSPGTGLPLGYTF	TGTGCCAGCAGTCCGGGGACAGGGCTCCCATTGGGCTACACCTTC
NA	TRBV7-3	TRBD2	TRBJ2-2	CASSLLLAGVGTGELFF	TGTGCCAGCAGCTTATTGCTAGCGGGAGTTGGGACCGGGGAGCTGTTTTTT
NA	TRBV27	TRBD1	TRBJ1-3	CASSSYGQAISGNTIYF	TGTGCCAGCAGTTCCTATGGACAGGCTATCTCTGGAAACACCATATATTTT
NA	TRBV28	NA	TRBJ1-2	CASSLIPLGGYTF	TGTGCCAGCAGTCTAATCCCCCTGGGTGGCTACACCTTC
NA	TRBV18	TRBD1	TRBJ2-7	CASSPGQGVLEQYF	TGTGCCAGCTCCCCGGGACAGGGGGTCCTCGAGCAGTACTTC
NA	TRBV7-3	TRBD1	TRBJ1-1	CASSLTGTGTEAFF	TGTGCCAGCAGCTTAACCGGGACAGGGACTGAAGCTTTCTTT
NA	TRBV19	TRBD1	TRBJ1-1	CATLTGGGGTEAFF	TGTGCCACTCTGACAGGGGGAGGCGGCACTGAAGCTTTCTTT
NA	TRBV28	NA	TRBJ2-7	CASTGSTGPKSYEQYF	TGTGCCAGCACGGGTTCGACGGGACCTAAATCCTACGAGCAGTACTTC
NA	TRBV29-1	NA	TRBJ1-4	CSGAGLGAEKLFF	TGCAGCGGCGCCGGGCTCGGGGCTGAAAAACTGTTTTTT
NA	TRBV9	NA	TRBJ1-1	CASSVDPPPENTEAFF	TGTGCCAGCAGCGTAGACCCCCCGCCCGAGAACACTGAAGCTTTCTTT
NA	TRBV28	TRBD1	TRBJ1-2	CASTQGVDYGYTF	TGTGCCAGCACCCAGGGGGTCGACTATGGCTACACCTTC
NA	TRBV6-5	NA	TRBJ1-3	CASSKRGSSGNTIYF	TGTGCCAGCAGTAAGCGAGGGAGCTCTGGAAACACCATATATTTT
NA	TRBV4-2	TRBD2	TRBJ2-1	CASSQGGLAGPYNEQFF	TGTGCCAGCAGCCAAGGGGGACTAGCGGGTCCCTACAATGAGCAGTTCTTC
NA	TRBV18	TRBD1	TRBJ1-5	CASSPPGTGTSGPQHF	TGTGCCAGCTCACCACCCGGGACAGGTACGTCGGGGCCCCAGCATTTT
NA	TRBV5-6	TRBD1	TRBJ2-7	CASSSGTGGSYEQYF	TGTGCCAGCAGCTCCGGGACAGGGGGCTCCTACGAGCAGTACTTC
NA	TRBV10-2	TRBD2	TRBJ2-7	CASSEWFSGNDEQYF	TGCGCCAGCAGTGAGTGGTTTAGCGGGAACGACGAGCAGTACTTC
NA	TRBV5-4	TRBD1	TRBJ1-2	CASSLAGQHYGYTF	TGTGCCAGCAGCTTGGCGGGACAGCATTATGGCTACACCTTC
NA	TRBV27	NA	TRBJ1-5	CASSMGRGTNQPQHF	TGTGCCAGCAGTATGGGACGTGGAACCAATCAGCCCCAGCATTTT
NA	TRBV10-1	TRBD2	TRBJ2-1	CASSEPGRAHLDEQFF	TGCGCCAGCAGTGAACCCGGGAGGGCCCATTTGGATGAGCAGTTCTTC
NA	TRBV4-3	TRBD2	TRBJ2-3	CASSRGLVLDTQYF	TGCGCCAGCAGCCGGGGACTAGTATTAGATACGCAGTATTTT
NA	TRBV6-1	NA	TRBJ2-4	CASSEGIGKNIQYF	TGTGCCAGCAGTGAAGGGATCGGGAAAAACATTCAGTACTTC
NA	TRBV10-3	NA	TRBJ2-5	CAISDPTAGETQYF	TGTGCCATCAGTGACCCGACAGCGGGAGAGACCCAGTACTTC
NA	TRBV4-1	NA	TRBJ1-5	CASSHTGPNQPQHF	TGCGCCAGCAGCCATACAGGGCCGAATCAGCCCCAGCATTTT
once	TRBV6-1	NA	TRBJ2-7	CASSPTGGVLEQYF	TGTGCCAGCAGTCCAACCGGAGGGGTACTCGAGCAGTACTTC
NA	TRBV29-1	NA	TRBJ2-1	CSVARLLQLEQFF	TGCAGCGTTGCTAGACTACTACAATTAGAGCAGTTCTTC
NA	TRBV7-9	NA	TRBJ2-3	CASSLAVDTQYF	TGTGCCAGCAGCTTAGCGGTAGATACGCAGTATTTT
NA	TRBV9	NA	TRBJ2-1	CASSVGWEGLPEGGQFF	TGTGCCAGCAGCGTAGGATGGGAGGGACTCCCGGAAGGGGGGCAGTTCTTC
NA	TRBV4-2	NA	TRBJ1-5	CASSQDWLSNQPQHF	TGTGCCAGCAGCCAAGATTGGCTAAGCAATCAGCCCCAGCATTTT
NA	TRBV11-2	TRBD2	TRBJ2-7	CASSLVSLAAATGYEQYF	TGTGCCAGCAGCTTAGTCTCGCTAGCGGCCGCAACGGGCTACGAGCAGTACTTC
NA	TRBV7-8	NA	TRBJ1-1	CASSFKAVNTEAFF	TGTGCCAGCAGCTTCAAGGCAGTGAACACTGAAGCTTTCTTT
few	TRBV7-3	NA	TRBJ1-1	CASSLDRHTEAFF	TGTGCCAGCAGCTTGGACAGACACACTGAAGCTTTCTTT
NA	TRBV11-1	NA	TRBJ1-1	CASSLELNTEAFF	TGTGCCAGCAGCTTAGAGCTGAACACTGAAGCTTTCTTT
NA	TRBV5-1	NA	TRBJ1-1	CASSPELNTEAFF	TGCGCCAGCAGCCCCGAACTGAACACTGAAGCTTTCTTT
NA	TRBV2	TRBD1	TRBJ2-7	CASRDRDRTYEQYF	TGTGCCAGCAGGGACCGGGACAGGACCTACGAGCAGTACTTC
NA	TRBV18	NA	TRBJ1-4	CASSPVTRGLGEKLFF	TGTGCCAGCTCACCGGTGACCAGGGGATTGGGGGAAAAACTGTTTTTT
NA	TRBV27	NA	TRBJ1-5	CASSFGGMQPQHF	TGTGCCAGCAGTTTTGGGGGTATGCAGCCCCAGCATTTT
NA	TRBV4-1	NA	TRBJ2-7	CASSQGLTSSYEQYF	TGCGCCAGCAGCCAGGGACTCACTAGCTCCTACGAGCAGTACTTC
NA	TRBV7-7	NA	TRBJ2-2	CASSLMRGSQSLFF	TGTGCCAGCAGCTTAATGAGAGGATCCCAAAGCTTATTTTTT